This is a list of T cell receptor beta chains from one sample in a study of OX40 agonist ivuxolimab in advanced cancers. Assay used: immunoSEQ multiplex PCR; TCRdb lists only in-frame clones, some missing. The sample shows around 51,000 clones, about 77% of them seen only once. This specimen was CD4+ or CD8+ T cells sorted from blood, taken in a trial of the OX40 agonist ivuxolimab. These receptors were collected from an adult with an advanced solid tumor such as melanoma, head and neck, liver or kidney cancer. CDR3s include the opening cysteine and the closing phenylalanine or tryptophan. Fields, in order: J gene, V gene, clone size, D gene, CDR3 protein, CDR3 DNA. D genes are given only for firm matches. Not every row has a clone size; where given, it reads once, few, many or a size class.

j_gene: TRBJ2-5; v_gene: TRBV9; abundance: NA; d_gene: NA; CDR3aa: CASSVRGLSQETQYF; CDR3nt: TGTGCCAGCAGCGTTCGCGGACTGTCCCAAGAGACCCAGTACTTC
j_gene: TRBJ1-1; v_gene: TRBV28; abundance: NA; d_gene: NA; CDR3aa: CASSLSLGTYEAFF; CDR3nt: TGTGCCAGCAGTTTATCATTAGGGACGTATGAAGCTTTCTTT
j_gene: TRBJ2-7; v_gene: TRBV5-1; abundance: NA; d_gene: NA; CDR3aa: CASSSQGAGAIEQYF; CDR3nt: TGCGCCAGCAGCTCGCAGGGGGCGGGAGCCATCGAGCAGTACTTC
j_gene: TRBJ2-3; v_gene: TRBV18; abundance: NA; d_gene: NA; CDR3aa: CASSEGGERPDTQYF; CDR3nt: TGTGCCAGCTCGGAAGGGGGGGAGCGGCCGGATACGCAGTATTTT
j_gene: TRBJ1-1; v_gene: TRBV7-8; abundance: NA; d_gene: NA; CDR3aa: CASSGGYTDTEAFF; CDR3nt: TGTGCCAGCAGCGGGGGATACACTGACACTGAAGCTTTCTTT
j_gene: TRBJ2-1; v_gene: TRBV6-5; abundance: NA; d_gene: NA; CDR3aa: CASSYPATKNNEQFF; CDR3nt: TGTGCCAGCAGTTACCCGGCAACGAAAAACAATGAGCAGTTCTTC
j_gene: TRBJ2-4; v_gene: TRBV14; abundance: NA; d_gene: NA; CDR3aa: CASSQANRANIQYF; CDR3nt: TGTGCCAGCAGCCAAGCAAACAGGGCAAACATTCAGTACTTC
j_gene: TRBJ1-1; v_gene: TRBV5-1; abundance: NA; d_gene: NA; CDR3aa: CASSRQSMNTEAFF; CDR3nt: TGCGCCAGCAGCCGACAGTCGATGAACACTGAAGCTTTCTTT
j_gene: TRBJ2-1; v_gene: TRBV28; abundance: once; d_gene: NA; CDR3aa: CASRRTDYNEQFF; CDR3nt: TGTGCCAGCAGGCGGACAGATTACAATGAGCAGTTCTTC
j_gene: TRBJ1-1; v_gene: TRBV6-5; abundance: NA; d_gene: NA; CDR3aa: CASSSIRGNTEAFF; CDR3nt: TGTGCCAGCAGTTCTATCAGGGGTAACACTGAAGCTTTCTTT
j_gene: TRBJ1-3; v_gene: TRBV11-2; abundance: NA; d_gene: TRBD1; CDR3aa: CASSLGGEGAANTIYF; CDR3nt: TGTGCCAGCAGTCTTGGGGGCGAGGGGGCGGCGAACACCATATATTTT
j_gene: TRBJ1-5; v_gene: TRBV28; abundance: NA; d_gene: NA; CDR3aa: CASSLGTGAISNQPQHF; CDR3nt: TGTGCCAGCAGTTTGGGGACGGGGGCGATAAGCAATCAGCCCCAGCATTTT
j_gene: TRBJ1-2; v_gene: TRBV9; abundance: NA; d_gene: NA; CDR3aa: CASSLDENYGYTF; CDR3nt: TGTGCCAGCAGCTTGGACGAGAACTATGGCTACACCTTC
j_gene: TRBJ2-1; v_gene: TRBV5-5; abundance: NA; d_gene: TRBD1; CDR3aa: CASSLEDRSYNEQFF; CDR3nt: TGTGCCAGCAGCTTAGAGGACAGGAGTTACAATGAGCAGTTCTTC
j_gene: TRBJ2-7; v_gene: TRBV10-3; abundance: once; d_gene: NA; CDR3aa: CATEARASYEQYF; CDR3nt: TGTGCCACCGAGGCGCGGGCCTCCTACGAGCAGTACTTC
j_gene: TRBJ2-2; v_gene: TRBV18; abundance: NA; d_gene: NA; CDR3aa: CASSPNRQGNTGELFF; CDR3nt: TGTGCCAGCTCACCAAACCGGCAGGGAAACACCGGGGAGCTGTTTTTT
j_gene: TRBJ2-1; v_gene: TRBV7-3; abundance: NA; d_gene: TRBD2; CDR3aa: CASSPPGTRGTEQFF; CDR3nt: TGTGCCAGCAGCCCGCCCGGGACTAGAGGTACGGAGCAGTTCTTC
j_gene: TRBJ2-4; v_gene: TRBV19; abundance: NA; d_gene: NA; CDR3aa: CASSTQSYNIQYF; CDR3nt: TGTGCCAGTAGTACCCAGTCATACAACATTCAGTACTTC
j_gene: TRBJ2-1; v_gene: TRBV29-1; abundance: NA; d_gene: NA; CDR3aa: CSVDRGIYNEQFF; CDR3nt: TGCAGCGTTGACCGCGGGATTTACAATGAGCAGTTCTTC
j_gene: TRBJ1-3; v_gene: TRBV6-1; abundance: NA; d_gene: NA; CDR3aa: CATYGALSGNTIYF; CDR3nt: TGTGCCACCTATGGGGCGCTCTCTGGAAACACCATATATTTT
j_gene: TRBJ2-7; v_gene: TRBV9; abundance: NA; d_gene: TRBD2; CDR3aa: CASSVVSGSGEQYF; CDR3nt: TGTGCCAGCAGCGTAGTTAGCGGGAGCGGTGAGCAGTACTTC
j_gene: TRBJ1-4; v_gene: TRBV28; abundance: medium-sized; d_gene: NA; CDR3aa: CASSQRLEKLFF; CDR3nt: TGTGCCAGCAGCCAGAGACTGGAAAAACTGTTTTTT
j_gene: TRBJ1-1; v_gene: TRBV19; abundance: NA; d_gene: NA; CDR3aa: CASSPRAGENTEAFF; CDR3nt: TGTGCCAGTAGCCCGAGGGCAGGGGAGAACACTGAAGCTTTCTTT